This passage covers 11 T cell receptor beta chains from one sample sequenced in a study of blood T cell repertoires in COVID-19 (dated by TCRdb to 2020 to 2022). To prepare the library, the immunoSEQ multiplex PCR assay was applied. The clones in this table, taken by TCRdb from immuneACCESS, are in-frame only. Not every clone is retained; where verified, under half of the shortfall comes from an unresolved V gene, and the cause of the rest is unknown. Recorded for this sample are about 430,000 clones; about 88% of them occurred a single time. Clones ranked in the top ten supply less than 1.5% of the sample. Sequenced material: PBMCs or T cells enriched from blood (not recorded which). The source of these receptors is a woman younger than 35 who had been exposed to COVID-19.

The rearrangement links TRBV28 to TRBJ1-4; perhaps TRBD1 as D (6 bases). The CDR3 length is 15 residues. CDR1 and CDR2 (germline): MDHEN, SYDVKM. The germline V and J ends were trimmed by 1 base and 7 bases, with 13 bases remaining between them. CDR3 in DNA: TGTGCCAGCAGTTTATCTACAGGGTTTAGTGAAAAACTGTTTTTT. The encoded protein is CASSLSTGFSEKLFF.

V and J are TRBV21-1 and TRBJ1-5; TRBD1 reflects the table's D call only, with no check against the DNA. TRBV21-1 has pseudogene status. The CDR3 is 13 amino acids. CDR3 region: CASSEQGDQPQHF. CDR3 in DNA: TGTGCCAGCAGCGAACAGGGGGATCAGCCCCAGCATTTT.

The CDR3 DNA sequence: TGTGCCAGCAGCTCCCGGACTAGCGGGGGGGCCGGGTCCTACAATGAGCAGTTCTTC. Protein: CASSSRTSGGAGSYNEQFF. V is TRBV7-8 and J is TRBJ2-1; TRBD2 matches at 15 bases. The CDR3 length is 19 residues. CDR1 is SGHVS and CDR2 is FQNEAQ in the germline V gene. V shed 4 bases and J 1 base; nucleotides not matched to a gene: 8. Supplemented by reference TRBV7-8 and TRBJ2-1, the full variable domain reads GAGVSQSPRYKVAKRGQDVALRCDPISGHVSLFWYQQALGQGPEFLTYFQNEAQLDKSGLPSDRFFAERPEGSVSTLKIQRTQQEDSAVYLCASSSRTSGGAGSYNEQFFGPGTRLTVL.

J is TRBJ1-2 and V is TRBV7-6, with TRBD1 matching 8 bases. This CDR3 has 17 residues. Germline CDR1 reads SGHVS; CDR2 reads FNYEAQ. The junction had 13 bases not matched to a gene; V was cut back by 5 bases and J by 2 bases. CDR3 DNA: TGTGCCAGCAGCCAAGGCCCCCAGGGGGCGCTCAACTATGGCTACACCTTC. Translation: CASSQGPQGALNYGYTF.

The CDR3 protein is CASSVLAGGVDTQYF. CDR3 nucleotide sequence: TGTGCCAGCAGCGTTTTAGCGGGGGGGGTAGATACGCAGTATTTT. The chain combines TRBV9 with TRBJ2-3; TRBD2 matches 11 bases. The ends lost 2 bases at V and 5 bases at J; junction bases unmatched: 4. Germline V gene data show CDR1 as SGDLS and CDR2 as YYNGEE. This CDR3 is built from 15 residues.

The chain joins TRBV4-1 to TRBJ1-2, with D possibly TRBD1 on 6 matching bases. Trimming left V 3 bases short and J 6 bases short, with 20 bases between. The CDR3 has 16 amino acids. Per germline, CDR1 MGHRA and CDR2 YSYEKL. The CDR3 loop is CASSHINRESIDGYTF. CDR3 nucleotide sequence: TGCGCCAGCAGCCACATCAACAGGGAAAGTATTGATGGCTACACCTTC.

The CDR3 coding sequence is TGTGCCAGCAACTCGGACAGGGTGGGTGAGCAGTACTTC. Residues: CASNSDRVGEQYF. The genes are TRBV6-5 and TRBJ2-7; 8 bases match TRBD1. CDR3 length: 13 amino acids. Germline loops: CDR1 MNHEY, CDR2 SVGAGI. V shed 7 bases and J 7 bases; nucleotides not matched to a gene: 9.

The chain couples TRBV18 to TRBJ1-5, with 7 bases lining up with TRBD1. The germline V gene has CDR1 KGHSH and CDR2 LQKENI. The length of the CDR3 is 15 residues. The V segment lost 4 bases and the J segment 2 bases; nucleotides outside the gene matches: 5. The CDR3 region is CASSLHTGGNQPQHF. Written as DNA, the CDR3 is TGTGCCAGCTCACTCCACACAGGGGGCAATCAGCCCCAGCATTTT.

The gene calls are TRBV19 and TRBJ2-7, with D possibly matching TRBD1 (6 bases). Trimming pared 5 bases from V and 2 bases from J, leaving 16 bases between. The CDR3 has 15 amino acids. Germline V CDR1 and CDR2: LNHDA, SQIVND (reference sequence). CDR3 in DNA: TGTGCCAGTAGTGGGGGCCCAAAAGGGCCCTACGAGCAGTACTTC. Residues: CASSGGPKGPYEQYF.

V usage is TRBV4-1 and J usage is TRBJ2-1, with TRBD2 as a possible D gene (6 bases). The germline V gene encodes CDR1 MGHRA and CDR2 YSYEKL. V lost 0 bases, J lost 9 bases, and 21 bases lay in between. CDR3 size: 17 residues. CDR3 DNA sequence: TGCGCCAGCAGCCAAGAGAGAGGGCGGGGTACCTTCACTGAGCAGTTCTTC. This gives the protein CASSQERGRGTFTEQFF.

The chain is built from TRBV5-6 and TRBJ2-2; D possibly corresponds to TRBD1 (6 bases). CDR3 length: 17 residues. In germline, CDR1 is SGHDT, CDR2 YYEEEE. Deletions cut 3 bases from V and 0 bases from J, with 15 bases between. The CDR3 sequence: CASSWGSGQTNTGELFF. The CDR3 DNA sequence: TGTGCCAGCAGCTGGGGGTCGGGACAAACGAACACCGGGGAGCTGTTTTTT.